This TCR beta chain appears in the sequencing data of a study of Ad26.COV2.S vaccination and SARS-CoV-2 variants. Background on the study: By the intramuscular route, Ad26.COV2.S was given once, or twice 56 days apart. Study-wide points: The breadth of spike-specific CD8+ and CD4+ T cell responses after vaccination was reportedly substantial. Recipients of either vaccine or placebo displayed similar breadth of non-spike TCRs.

Treatment of the sample: some 19 received Ad26.COV2.S at low or high dose, single or two shots; 5 received placebo; per-sample allocation not given. Sampling was done on day 63 after the first vaccine or placebo injection. To note about this clone: Its specificity is not known.

The CDR3 spans 16 residues. Germline CDR1 is MNHEY and CDR2 is SMNVEV (reference sequence). V lost 2 bases, J lost 5 bases, and 11 bases stayed unmatched. The method was immunoSEQ multiplex PCR; TCRdb's version includes in-frame clones alone and lacks a portion of them. The data hold some 390,000 clones, with about 88% observed a single time. The clonotype originates from a person between 18 and 65 years old who received the Ad26.COV2.S COVID-19 vaccine or a placebo. Source: peripheral blood, taken in a trial of Ad26.COV2.S vaccine versus placebo. The chain carries TRBV27 and TRBJ2-5; TRBD1 agrees at 7 bases. CDR3 sequence (DNA): TGTGCCAGCAGTTTAACTATTACGACAGGGCCGGAGACCCAGTACTTC. It translates to CASSLTITTGPETQYF.